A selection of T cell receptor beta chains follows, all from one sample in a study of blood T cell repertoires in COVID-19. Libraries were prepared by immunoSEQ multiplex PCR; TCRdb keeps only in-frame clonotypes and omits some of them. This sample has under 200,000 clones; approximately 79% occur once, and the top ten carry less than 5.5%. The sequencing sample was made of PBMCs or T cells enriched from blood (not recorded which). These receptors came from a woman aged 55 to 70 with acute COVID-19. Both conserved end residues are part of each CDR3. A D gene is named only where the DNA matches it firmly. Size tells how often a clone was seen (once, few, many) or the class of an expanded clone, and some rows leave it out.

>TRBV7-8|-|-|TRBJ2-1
CASRRRWATYNEQFF
TGTGCCAGCAGGAGACGATGGGCCACCTACAATGAGCAGTTCTTC
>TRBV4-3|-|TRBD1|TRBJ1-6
CASSQDHYRQGESPLHF
TGCGCCAGCAGCCAAGATCATTATAGACAGGGGGAATCACCCCTCCACTTT
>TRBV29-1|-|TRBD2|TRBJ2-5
CSVEGGEETQYF
TGCAGCGTTGAGGGAGGGGAAGAGACCCAGTACTTC
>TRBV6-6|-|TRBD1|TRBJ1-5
CASRKDRGPNQPQHF
TGTGCCAGCAGAAAGGACAGGGGCCCTAATCAGCCCCAGCATTTT
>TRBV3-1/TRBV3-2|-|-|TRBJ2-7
CASSPPPSPGLAPYEQYF
TGTGCCAGCAGCCCTCCACCTTCACCGGGACTGGCTCCCTACGAGCAGTACTTC
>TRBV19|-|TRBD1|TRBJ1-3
CASTDRGDSGNTIYF
TGTGCCAGTACAGACAGGGGTGATTCCGGAAACACCATATATTTT
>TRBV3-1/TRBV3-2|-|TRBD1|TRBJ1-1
CASSQSGTGVKTEAFF
TGTGCCAGCAGCCAATCCGGGACAGGGGTGAAAACTGAAGCTTTCTTT
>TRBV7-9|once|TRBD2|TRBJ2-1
CASIIERAGASGEQFF
TGTGCCAGCATCATAGAAAGGGCGGGAGCATCGGGTGAGCAGTTCTTC
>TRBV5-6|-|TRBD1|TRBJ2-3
CASSLGTGHTDTQYF
TGTGCCAGCAGCTTGGGGACAGGGCACACAGATACGCAGTATTTT
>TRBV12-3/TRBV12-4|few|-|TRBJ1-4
CASSRQDNEKLFF
TGTGCCAGCAGTCGACAGGATAATGAAAAACTGTTTTTT
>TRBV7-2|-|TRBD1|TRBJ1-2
CASSFTGAMGGYTF
TGTGCCAGCAGCTTTACAGGGGCAATGGGTGGCTACACCTTC